The 21 T cell receptor beta chains reported below all come from one sample, sequenced in a study of tumor-infiltrating lymphocytes in primary liver carcinoma. Making TCR beta cDNA involved around 500 ng total RNA and a constant-region primer. The TCR beta library was amplified through three nested multiplex PCR rounds in a modified ARM-PCR procedure. Forward primers for TRBV1-TRBV30 and a C-beta reverse primer served the first two PCR rounds, at about 10 cycles each. TCRdb passed the multiplex PCR reads through MiXCR, listing each CDR3 protein once. Among around 190,000 distinct CDR3 sequences listed, approximately 80% were seen once. RNA and DNA were co-extracted from around 20-30 mg of unsorted bulk tissue. Sequenced: tumor tissue from primary liver carcinoma. Receptors originate from a man between 35 and 55 years old with primary liver carcinoma and hepatitis B virus infection.

With respect to this clonotype: This CDR3 is missing its conserved last phenylalanine or tryptophan, likely due to a read error. The gene calls are TRBV6-6 and TRBJ2-2; D is possibly TRBD2 (5 bases). CDR1 is MNHNY and CDR2 is SVGAGI in the germline V gene (reference sequence). The CDR3 runs to 14 residues. The CDR3 loop reads CVISIARGTGELFI. CDR3 DNA sequence: TGTGTCATCTCCATCGCCCGAGGGACCGGGGAGCTGTTTATT.

In the case of this clonotype: The junction departs from the called germline gene at one end, perhaps through a read error. The CDR3 sequence: CDTSPDSGTDANDYTF. CDR3 nucleotide sequence: TGTGACACCAGCCCCGATTCCGGGACAGACGCCAATGACTACACCTTC. The chain has TRBV24-1 and TRBJ1-2, with 7 bases aligning to TRBD1. CDR1 is KGHDR and CDR2 is SFDVKD in the germline V gene. The CDR3 is 16 amino acids.

Worth noting for this clonotype: Possible read error: a much larger clone is one base away. The CDR3 ends on some other residue instead of the conserved phenylalanine or tryptophan, so this is likely a read error. The chain recombines TRBV24-1 with TRBJ2-5; 7 bases map to TRBD1. Germline V gives CDR1 KGHDR, CDR2 SFDVKD. V trimming: 3 bases; J trimming: 0 bases; junction bases outside the gene matches: 3. The CDR3 covers 15 residues. The CDR3 loop reads CATSDIGTDQETQYL. In DNA form, the CDR3 reads TGTGCCACCAGTGATATCGGGACAGACCAAGAGACCCAGTACCTC.

The chain carries TRBV5-4 and TRBJ2-1; 7 bases agree with TRBD2. V gave up 4 bases and J gave up 0 bases; unmatched junction bases: 7. The V gene's germline CDR1 is SGHNT and CDR2 YYREEE (reference sequence). The length of the CDR3 is 16 residues. In nucleotides, the CDR3 is TGTGCCAGCAGCGGACTAGTGGTAAGCTCCTACAATGAGCAGTTCTTC. This codes for CASSGLVVSSYNEQFF.

As concerns this clonotype: One junction end disagrees with the germline gene, perhaps due to a read error. The rearrangement joins TRBV11-2 to TRBJ1-6; the match to TRBD1 covers 8 bases. The CDR3 runs 15 residues. Per the germline V gene, CDR1 is SGHAT and CDR2 is FQNNGV. CDR3 nucleotide sequence: TGTGCCAGTAGCCGCGAGGACAGGGCCTATTCACCCCTCGACTTT. Translating it yields CASSREDRAYSPLDF.

The table lists this clonotype with a few counts. The V gene is TRBV29-1, the J gene TRBJ1-1, with TRBD1 as a possible D gene (5 bases). The CDR3 spans 14 residues. Looked up from germline, CDR1 is SQVTM and CDR2 is ANQGSEA. The CDR3, as DNA: TGCAGTGGACGCCTGGGGGGGGAGGACACTGAAGCTTTCTTT. Protein product: CSGRLGGEDTEAFF.

V is TRBV6-5 and J is TRBJ2-2; either TRBD1 or TRBD2 may fit D (5 bases each). The CDR3 is made up of 15 amino acids. Germline V CDR1 and CDR2: MNHEY, SVGAGI. V was cut by 6 bases and J by 0 bases, with 11 bases left in between. The CDR3 DNA follows: TGTGCCAGCAGCTGGATGGGGGCGAACACCGGGGAGCTGTTTTTT. It encodes CASSWMGANTGELFF.

The chain links TRBV5-5 to TRBJ2-5, with D hard to call. This CDR3 comprises 12 residues. Germline-derived CDR1 and CDR2 are SGHKS and YYEKEE (reference sequence). The chain's CDR3 is CVSSLSTETQYF. The CDR3 DNA is TGTGTCAGTAGCTTGAGTACAGAGACCCAGTACTTC.

This clonotype appeared once. Germline is not matched at one junction end, which may reflect a read error. The genes are TRBV6-5 and TRBJ2-1, with D unclear. The CDR3 consists of 11 residues. Germline CDR1 reads MNHEY; CDR2 reads SVGAGI. The CDR3 here is CVSSRRYEQFF. The CDR3 DNA sequence: TGTGTCAGCAGTCGACGCTATGAGCAGTTCTTC.

This chain uses TRBV7-3 with TRBJ2-5, with TRBD2 matching 9 bases. V lost 7 bases to trimming and J lost 9 bases; unmatched junction nucleotides: 12. The germline gives CDR1 SGHTA, CDR2 FQGTGA. The CDR3 covers 14 residues. The CDR3 sequence: CASNLGGSGSPQYF. As DNA, the CDR3 is TGTGCCAGCAATCTAGGAGGTAGCGGGAGTCCCCAGTACTTC.

As concerns this clonotype: The CDR3 carries no conserved terminal phenylalanine or tryptophan, so it likely arises from a read error. The chain uses TRBV7-9 and TRBJ1-1, with D possibly being TRBD1 (5 bases). There are 14 residues in the CDR3. CDR1 is SEHNR and CDR2 is FQNEAQ in the germline V gene (reference sequence). CDR3 protein: CASSPPGSNTEAFY. CDR3 in DNA: TGTGCCAGCAGCCCTCCAGGGTCGAACACCGAAGCTTTCTAT.

Comment on this clonotype: One junction end disagrees with the germline gene, perhaps due to a read error. This rearrangement joins TRBV12-3 or TRBV12-4 to TRBJ1-4, with D possibly matching TRBD1 (5 bases). There are 15 residues in the CDR3. The CDR3, as DNA: TGTGCCAGTAGTTTCACTCTGGGGGGGAATGAAAAACTGTTTTTT. It specifies CASSFTLGGNEKLFF.

This clonotype was detected once. The chain links TRBV6-6 to TRBJ1-1; weak D call: TRBD1 (5 bases). Germline V gene data show CDR1 as MNHNY and CDR2 as SVGAGI (reference sequence). V dropped 6 bases and J dropped 2 bases, with 16 bases sitting between them. The CDR3 is made up of 15 amino acids. CDR3: CASSRAALVNTEAFF. CDR3 coding DNA: TGTGCCAGCAGCAGGGCGGCACTCGTCAACACTGAAGCTTTCTTT.

This clonotype has a handful of counts. The rearrangement joins TRBV11-2 to TRBJ1-6, with D possibly being TRBD1 (6 bases). Per the germline V gene, CDR1 is SGHAT and CDR2 is FQNNGV. CDR3 size: 16 residues. V was shortened by 3 bases and J by 10 bases, with 19 bases between the two germline ends. Here the CDR3 DNA reads TGTGCCAGCAGCTTCGCCGCCAGGACAGCGAACTCACCCCTCCACTTT. It is translated as CASSFAARTANSPLHF.

A word on this clonotype: The junction does not match germline at one end; this may be a read error. The chain joins TRBV6-2 or TRBV6-3 to TRBJ2-2; D could derive from TRBD1 or TRBD2 (5 bases each). Per the germline V gene, CDR1 is MNHEY and CDR2 is SVGEGT. This CDR3 is 13 amino acids long. The CDR3 DNA follows: TGTGCCAGCAGCTGGAATAGAACCGGGGACCTGTTTTTT. It yields the protein CASSWNRTGDLFF.

In regard to this clonotype: One end of the junction fails to match germline, which may point to a read error. V gene TRBV5-1 combines with J gene TRBJ2-1; TRBD1 might be the D (6 bases). CDR3 length: 13 residues. Germline V lookup: CDR1 SGHRS, CDR2 YFSETQ. The CDR3 is CASSLDSYNEQIF. CDR3 nucleotide sequence: TGTGCTAGCAGCCTGGACAGTTACAATGAGCAGATCTTC.

In the case of this clonotype: The missing conserved phenylalanine or tryptophan at the end of this CDR3 makes a read error likely. The rearrangement links TRBV6-1 to TRBJ2-2; 11 bases match TRBD2. Germline assignment: CDR1 MNHNS and CDR2 SASEGT. This CDR3 region has 16 residues. The CDR3 bases are TGTGCCAGCAAATATACTAGCGGGAGACGGACCGGGGGGCTGTTTCTT. It codes for CASKYTSGRRTGGLFL.

In its sample, this clonotype was seen once. The CDR3 DNA reads TGTGCCAGCAGCCCTAGACAGGGTTGGTCCTACGAGCAGTTCTTC. Amino acids: CASSPRQGWSYEQFF. The chain carries TRBV9 and TRBJ2-7; TRBD1 matches at 7 bases. Near its end, the DNA agrees better with TRBJ2-1, so the J call may be wrong. This CDR3 has 15 residues. In germline, CDR1 is SGDLS, CDR2 YYNGEE.

To note about this clonotype: A single base separates this from a much larger clone, so it may be a read error. V usage is TRBV5-1 and J usage is TRBJ2-3; D not resolved. CDR3 length: 14 residues. Germline V gene sequence: CDR1 SGHRS, CDR2 YFSETQ. V was pared by 0 bases and J by 2 bases, with 7 bases between. CDR3 DNA: TGCGCCAGCAGCTTGGACTGTAACACAGATACGCAGTATTTT. Protein product: CASSLDCNTDTQYF.

This clonotype was observed a few times. The chain is built from TRBV28 and TRBJ2-5; the D gene is possibly TRBD2 (6 bases). The V gene's germline CDR1 is MDHEN and CDR2 SYDVKM. The CDR3 is 16 amino acids. Between the trimmed V and J ends, which lost 8 bases and 2 bases, there was a span of 21 bases. CDR3 in DNA: TGTGCCAGCGGGGGTACGGGAGTCACCCCACAAGAGACCCAGTACTTC. Encoded protein: CASGGTGVTPQETQYF.

In the case of this clonotype: One end of the junction fails to match germline, which may point to a read error. The V gene is TRBV19, the J gene TRBJ2-2; D possibly corresponds to TRBD2 (5 bases). Germline CDR1 reads LNHDA; CDR2 reads SQIVND (reference sequence). This CDR3 contains 11 residues. This CDR3 reads CATLYTGKLFF. The CDR3 nucleotides are TGTGCCACCCTGTACACCGGGAAGCTGTTTTTT.